This T cell receptor (beta chain) was sequenced during a study of cytomegalovirus exposure and HLA in healthy donors. Regarding the study as a whole: Based on reports, TCR beta sequences accurately predicted HLA-A and HLA-B alleles for most subjects. In a later analysis, at a false discovery rate of 0.05, about 15,000 TCR beta sequences were associated with HLA alleles.

As concerns this clone: The target antigen is unknown.

Use of 60 Vbeta and 13 Jbeta primers characterized the PCR. How the authors handled the data: In a later analysis, of some 80 million unique beta chains, some 10 million appeared in at least two donors. Repertoires were generated with immunoSEQ multiplex PCR, while TCRdb's copy carries only in-frame clones and drops some. Clone size and the V and J calls come from that table; the DNA yielded D and trimming. The sample includes 150,000 to 200,000 clones. This clonotype was obtained from a woman aged 18-29 years in good health and CMV-seropositive. Sequencing was carried out using PBMCs.

As DNA, the CDR3 is TGTGCTAGTGGTTTGGACAGGCTGAACACTGAAGCTTTCTTT. This sequence encodes CASGLDRLNTEAFF. The chain combines TRBV12-5 with TRBJ1-1, with D perhaps matching TRBD1 (5 bases). The CDR3 is 14 residues long. The ends were cut back, 1 base at V and 0 bases at J, with 6 bases in the middle. CDR1 and CDR2 (germline): LGHNT, FRNRAP.